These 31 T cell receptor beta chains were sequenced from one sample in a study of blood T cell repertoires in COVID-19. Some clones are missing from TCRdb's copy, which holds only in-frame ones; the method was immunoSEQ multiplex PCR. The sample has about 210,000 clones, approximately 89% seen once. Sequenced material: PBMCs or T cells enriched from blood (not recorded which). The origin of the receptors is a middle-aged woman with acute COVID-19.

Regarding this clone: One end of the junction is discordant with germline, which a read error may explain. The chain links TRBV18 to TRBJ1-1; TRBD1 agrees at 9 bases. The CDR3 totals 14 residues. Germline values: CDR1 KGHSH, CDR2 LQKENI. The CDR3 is CASAPGTGMTEAFF. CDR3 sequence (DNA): TGTGCCAGCGCACCAGGGACAGGGATGACTGAAGCTTTCTTT.

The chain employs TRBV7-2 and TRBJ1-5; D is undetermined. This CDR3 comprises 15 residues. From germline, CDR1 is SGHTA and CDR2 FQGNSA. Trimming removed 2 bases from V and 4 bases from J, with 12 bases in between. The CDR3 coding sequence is TGTGCCAGCAGCTTACTTCGGCTGGAGAATCAGCCCCAGCATTTT. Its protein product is CASSLLRLENQPQHF. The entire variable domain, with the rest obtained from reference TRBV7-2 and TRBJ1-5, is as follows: GAGVSQSPSNKVTEKGKDVELRCDPISGHTALYWYRQSLGQGLEFLIYFQGNSAPDKSGLPSDRFSAERTGGSVSTLTIQRTQQEDSAVYLCASSLLRLENQPQHFGDGTRLSIL.

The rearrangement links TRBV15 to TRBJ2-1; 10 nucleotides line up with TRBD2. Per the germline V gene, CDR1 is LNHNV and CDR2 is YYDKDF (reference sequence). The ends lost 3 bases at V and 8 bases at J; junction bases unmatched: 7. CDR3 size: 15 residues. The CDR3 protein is CATSSTSGIVHEQFF. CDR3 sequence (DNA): TGTGCCACCAGCAGTACTAGCGGGATCGTCCATGAGCAGTTCTTC.

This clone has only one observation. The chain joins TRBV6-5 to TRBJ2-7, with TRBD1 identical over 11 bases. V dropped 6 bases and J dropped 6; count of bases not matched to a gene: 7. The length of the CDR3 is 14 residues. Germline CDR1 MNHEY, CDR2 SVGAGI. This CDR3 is CASRGDRGVSEQYF. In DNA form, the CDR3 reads TGTGCCAGCAGGGGGGACAGGGGGGTCTCCGAGCAGTACTTC.

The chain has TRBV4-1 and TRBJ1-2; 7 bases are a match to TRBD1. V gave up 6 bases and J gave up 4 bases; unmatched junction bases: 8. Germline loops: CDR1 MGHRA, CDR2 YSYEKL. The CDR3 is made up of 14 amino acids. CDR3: CASRGPRQGYGYTF. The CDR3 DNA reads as TGCGCCAGCAGAGGTCCCCGACAGGGCTATGGCTACACCTTC.

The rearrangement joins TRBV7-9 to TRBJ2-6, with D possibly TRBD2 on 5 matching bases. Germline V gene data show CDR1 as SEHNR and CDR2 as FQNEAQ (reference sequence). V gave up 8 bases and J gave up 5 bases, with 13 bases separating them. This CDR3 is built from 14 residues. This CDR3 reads CASDEGEWANVLTF. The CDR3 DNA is TGTGCCAGCGATGAGGGAGAATGGGCCAACGTCCTGACTTTC.

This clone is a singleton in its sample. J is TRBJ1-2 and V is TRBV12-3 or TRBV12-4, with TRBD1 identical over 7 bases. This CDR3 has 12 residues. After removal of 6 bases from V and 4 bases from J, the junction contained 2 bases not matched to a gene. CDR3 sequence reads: CASRGTAYGYTF. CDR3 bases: TGTGCCAGCAGAGGGACAGCCTATGGCTACACCTTC.

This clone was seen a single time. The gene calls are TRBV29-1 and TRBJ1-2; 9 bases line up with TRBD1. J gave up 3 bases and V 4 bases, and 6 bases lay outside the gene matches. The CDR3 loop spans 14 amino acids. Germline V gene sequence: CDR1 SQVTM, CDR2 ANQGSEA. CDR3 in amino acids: CSVVPRDRDYGYTF. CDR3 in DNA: TGCAGCGTTGTCCCCCGGGACAGGGACTATGGCTACACCTTC.

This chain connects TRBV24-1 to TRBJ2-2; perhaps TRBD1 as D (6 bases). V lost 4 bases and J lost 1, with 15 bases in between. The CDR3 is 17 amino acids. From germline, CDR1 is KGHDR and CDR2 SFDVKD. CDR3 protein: CATSEPITGMNTGELFF. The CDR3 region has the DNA TGTGCCACCAGTGAGCCGATAACAGGGATGAACACCGGGGAGCTGTTTTTT.

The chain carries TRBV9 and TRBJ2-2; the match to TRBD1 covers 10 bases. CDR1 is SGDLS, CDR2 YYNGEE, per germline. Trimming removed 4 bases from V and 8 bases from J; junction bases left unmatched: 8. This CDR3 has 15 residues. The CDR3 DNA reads TGTGCCAGCAGCATCCGGACAGGGGGGACGGGGGAGCTGTTTTTT. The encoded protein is CASSIRTGGTGELFF.

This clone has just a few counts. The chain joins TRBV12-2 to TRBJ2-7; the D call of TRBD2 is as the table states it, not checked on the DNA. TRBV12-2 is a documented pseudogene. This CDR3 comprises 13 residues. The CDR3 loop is CARKRISSYEQYV. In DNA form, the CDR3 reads TGTGCAAGGAAGCGGATAAGCTCCTACGAGCAGTACGTC.

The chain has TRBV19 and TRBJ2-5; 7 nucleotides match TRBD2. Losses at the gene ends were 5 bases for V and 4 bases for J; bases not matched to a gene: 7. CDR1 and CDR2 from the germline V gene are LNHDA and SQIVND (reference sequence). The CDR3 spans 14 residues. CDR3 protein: CASSPGGTGETQYF. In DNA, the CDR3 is TGTGCCAGTAGTCCGGGGGGTACGGGAGAGACCCAGTACTTC.

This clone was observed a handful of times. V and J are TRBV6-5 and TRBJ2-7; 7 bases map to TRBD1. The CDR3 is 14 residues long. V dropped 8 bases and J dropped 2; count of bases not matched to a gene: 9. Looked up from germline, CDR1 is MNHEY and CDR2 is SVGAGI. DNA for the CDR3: TGTGCCAGCCAGATAAACAGGGGAGCCTACGAGCAGTACTTC. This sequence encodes CASQINRGAYEQYF.

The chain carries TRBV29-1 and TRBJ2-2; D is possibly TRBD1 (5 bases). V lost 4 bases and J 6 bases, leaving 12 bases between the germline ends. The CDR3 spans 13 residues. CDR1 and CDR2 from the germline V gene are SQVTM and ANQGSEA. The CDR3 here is CSVGQTFAGELFF. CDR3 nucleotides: TGCAGCGTTGGACAGACCTTCGCCGGGGAGCTGTTTTTT.

CDR3 region: CASSLAGYGYTF. The CDR3 region has the DNA TGTGCCAGCAGCTTAGCGGGCTATGGCTACACCTTC. V gene TRBV11-2 combines with J gene TRBJ1-2; D unresolved. V was cut by 1 base and J by 4 bases, with 4 bases left in between. The CDR3 is 12 amino acids. Germline loops: CDR1 SGHAT, CDR2 FQNNGV.

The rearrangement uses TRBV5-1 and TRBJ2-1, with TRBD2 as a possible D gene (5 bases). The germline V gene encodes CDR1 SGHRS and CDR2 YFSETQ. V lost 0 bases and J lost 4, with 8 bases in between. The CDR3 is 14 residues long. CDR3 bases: TGCGCCAGCAGCTTGGAGGGCGGGTACAATGAGCAGTTCTTC. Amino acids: CASSLEGGYNEQFF.

CDR3 in DNA: TGCGCCAGCAGCCCGCTAGGAGCCTCCGGAAACACCATATATTTT. Its protein product is CASSPLGASGNTIYF. The V gene is TRBV5-1, the J gene TRBJ1-3; D unclear. The CDR3 runs to 15 residues. CDR1 SGHRS and CDR2 YFSETQ come from the germline V gene. V was trimmed by 4 bases and J by 4 bases, leaving 15 bases between them.

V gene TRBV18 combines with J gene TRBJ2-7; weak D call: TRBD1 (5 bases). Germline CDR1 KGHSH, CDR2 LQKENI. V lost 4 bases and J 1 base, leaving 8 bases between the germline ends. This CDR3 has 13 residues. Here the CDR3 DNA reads TGTGCCAGCTCACAGGCAGGGTCCTACGAGCAGTACGTC. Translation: CASSQAGSYEQYV.

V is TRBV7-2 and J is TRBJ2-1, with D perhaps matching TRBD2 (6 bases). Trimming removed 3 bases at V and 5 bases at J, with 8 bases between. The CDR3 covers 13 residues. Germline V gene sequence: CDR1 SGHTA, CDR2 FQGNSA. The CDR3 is CASSLGLNNEQFF. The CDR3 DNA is TGTGCCAGCAGCTTGGGACTTAACAATGAGCAGTTCTTC.

Here the CDR3 reads CASSLGVASLNEQFF. The CDR3 DNA reads TGTGCCAGCAGCCTAGGGGTGGCCTCTCTCAATGAGCAGTTCTTC. The chain combines TRBV5-8 with TRBJ2-1; possible D gene TRBD1, 5 bases. The CDR3 is 15 amino acids. Per the germline V gene, CDR1 is SGHTS and CDR2 is YDEGEE. V was shortened by 4 bases and J by 6 bases, with 17 bases between the two germline ends.

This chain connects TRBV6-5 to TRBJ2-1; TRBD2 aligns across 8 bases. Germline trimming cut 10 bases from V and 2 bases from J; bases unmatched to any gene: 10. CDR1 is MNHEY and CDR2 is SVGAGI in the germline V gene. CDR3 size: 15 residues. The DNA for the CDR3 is TGTGCCACCATACCCCCGGGACTAGCCTACAATGAGCAGTTCTTC. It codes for CATIPPGLAYNEQFF.

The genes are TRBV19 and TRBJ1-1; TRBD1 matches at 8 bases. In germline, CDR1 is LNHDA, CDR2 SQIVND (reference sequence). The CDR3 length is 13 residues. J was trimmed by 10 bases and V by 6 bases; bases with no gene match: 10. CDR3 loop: CASRRDRGLRAFF. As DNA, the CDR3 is TGTGCCAGTAGAAGAGACAGGGGTTTGAGAGCTTTCTTT.

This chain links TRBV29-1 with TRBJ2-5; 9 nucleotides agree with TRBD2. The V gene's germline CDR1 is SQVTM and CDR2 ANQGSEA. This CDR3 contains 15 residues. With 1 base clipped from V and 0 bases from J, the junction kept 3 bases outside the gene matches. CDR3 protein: CSVEGLAGYQETQYF. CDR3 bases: TGCAGCGTTGAAGGGCTAGCGGGGTACCAAGAGACCCAGTACTTC.

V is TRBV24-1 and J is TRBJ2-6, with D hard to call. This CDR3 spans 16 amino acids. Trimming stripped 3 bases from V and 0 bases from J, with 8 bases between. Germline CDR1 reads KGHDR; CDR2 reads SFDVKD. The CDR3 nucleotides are TGTGCCACCAGTGATCCCGTTTACTCTGGGGCCAACGTCCTGACTTTC. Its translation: CATSDPVYSGANVLTF.

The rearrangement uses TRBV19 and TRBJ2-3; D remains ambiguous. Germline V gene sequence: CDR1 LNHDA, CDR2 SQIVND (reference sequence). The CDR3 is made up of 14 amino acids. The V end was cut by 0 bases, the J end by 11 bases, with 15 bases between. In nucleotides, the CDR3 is TGTGCCAGTAGTATAGAAGCGAGCCTGGGTAGGCAGTATTTT. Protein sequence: CASSIEASLGRQYF. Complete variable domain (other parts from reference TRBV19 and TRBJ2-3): DGGITQSPKYLFRKEGQNVTLSCEQNLNHDAMYWYRQDPGQGLRLIYYSQIVNDFQKGDIAEGYSVSREKKESFPLTVTSAQKNPTAFYLCASSIEASLGRQYFGPGTRLTVL.

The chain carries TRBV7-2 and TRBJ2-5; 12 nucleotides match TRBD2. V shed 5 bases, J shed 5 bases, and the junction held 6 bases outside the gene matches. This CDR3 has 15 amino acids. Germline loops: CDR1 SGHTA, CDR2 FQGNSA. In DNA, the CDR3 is TGTGCCAGCAGCCGCAGGACTAGCGGGGTGGAGACCCAGTACTTC. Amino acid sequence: CASSRRTSGVETQYF.

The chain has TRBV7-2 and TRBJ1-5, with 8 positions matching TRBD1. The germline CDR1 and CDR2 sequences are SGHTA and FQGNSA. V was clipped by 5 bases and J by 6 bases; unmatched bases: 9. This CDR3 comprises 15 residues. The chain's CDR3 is CASSADRGEVQPQHF. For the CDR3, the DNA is TGTGCCAGCAGCGCAGACAGGGGCGAAGTTCAGCCCCAGCATTTT.

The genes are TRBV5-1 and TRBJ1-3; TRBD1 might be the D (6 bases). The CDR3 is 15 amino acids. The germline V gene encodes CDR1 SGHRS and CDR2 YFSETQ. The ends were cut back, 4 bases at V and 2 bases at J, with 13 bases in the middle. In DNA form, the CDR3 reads TGCGCCAGCAGCCGAGACAGGTCCCCTGGAAACACCATATATTTT. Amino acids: CASSRDRSPGNTIYF.

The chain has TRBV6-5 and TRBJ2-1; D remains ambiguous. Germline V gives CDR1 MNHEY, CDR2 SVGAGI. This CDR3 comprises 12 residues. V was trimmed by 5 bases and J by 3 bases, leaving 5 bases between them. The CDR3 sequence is CASSPGYNEQFF. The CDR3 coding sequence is TGTGCCAGCAGTCCGGGCTACAATGAGCAGTTCTTC.

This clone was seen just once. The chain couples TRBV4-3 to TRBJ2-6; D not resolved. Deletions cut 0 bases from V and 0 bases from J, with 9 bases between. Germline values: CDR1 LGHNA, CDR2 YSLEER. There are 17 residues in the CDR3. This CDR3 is CASSQDAGDSGANVLTF. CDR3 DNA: TGCGCCAGCAGCCAAGACGCAGGTGACTCTGGGGCCAACGTCCTGACTTTC.

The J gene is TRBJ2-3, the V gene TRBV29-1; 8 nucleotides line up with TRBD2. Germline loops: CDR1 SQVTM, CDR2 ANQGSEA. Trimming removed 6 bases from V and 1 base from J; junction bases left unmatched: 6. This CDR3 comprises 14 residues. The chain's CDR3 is CSVGALAGTDTQYF. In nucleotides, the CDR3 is TGCAGCGTGGGTGCACTAGCGGGCACAGATACGCAGTATTTT.